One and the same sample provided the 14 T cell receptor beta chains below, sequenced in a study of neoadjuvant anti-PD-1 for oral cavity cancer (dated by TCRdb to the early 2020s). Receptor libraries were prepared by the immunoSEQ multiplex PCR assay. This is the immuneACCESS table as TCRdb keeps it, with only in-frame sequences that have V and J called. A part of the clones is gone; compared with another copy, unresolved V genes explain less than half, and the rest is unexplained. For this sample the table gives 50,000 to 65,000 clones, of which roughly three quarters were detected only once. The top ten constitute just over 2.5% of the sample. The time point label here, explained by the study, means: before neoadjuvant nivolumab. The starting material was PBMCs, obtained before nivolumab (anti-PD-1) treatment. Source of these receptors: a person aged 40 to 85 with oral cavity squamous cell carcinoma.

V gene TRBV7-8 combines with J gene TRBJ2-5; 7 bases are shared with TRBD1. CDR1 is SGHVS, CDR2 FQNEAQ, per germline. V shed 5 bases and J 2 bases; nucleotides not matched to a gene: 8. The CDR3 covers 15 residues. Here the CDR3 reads CASSQPGQLQETQYF. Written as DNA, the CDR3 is TGTGCCAGCAGCCAACCGGGACAGCTACAAGAGACCCAGTACTTC.

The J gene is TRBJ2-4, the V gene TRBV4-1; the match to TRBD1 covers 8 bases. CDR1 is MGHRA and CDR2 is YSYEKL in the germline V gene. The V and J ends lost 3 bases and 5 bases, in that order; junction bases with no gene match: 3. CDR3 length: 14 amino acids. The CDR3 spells CASSHSGGENIQYF. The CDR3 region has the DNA TGCGCCAGCAGCCACTCAGGGGGCGAAAACATTCAGTACTTC.

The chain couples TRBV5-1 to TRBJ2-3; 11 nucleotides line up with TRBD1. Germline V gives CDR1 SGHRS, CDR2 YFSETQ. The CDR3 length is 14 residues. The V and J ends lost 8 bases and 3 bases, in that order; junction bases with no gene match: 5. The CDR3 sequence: CASSGQGVTDTQYF. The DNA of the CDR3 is TGCGCCAGTTCGGGACAGGGGGTAACAGATACGCAGTATTTT.

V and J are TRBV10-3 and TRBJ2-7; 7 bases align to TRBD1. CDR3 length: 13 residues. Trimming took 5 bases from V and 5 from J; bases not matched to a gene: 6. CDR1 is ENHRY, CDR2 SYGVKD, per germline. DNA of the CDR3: TGTGCCATCAGTCTGACAGGGACAAACGAGCAGTACTTC. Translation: CAISLTGTNEQYF.

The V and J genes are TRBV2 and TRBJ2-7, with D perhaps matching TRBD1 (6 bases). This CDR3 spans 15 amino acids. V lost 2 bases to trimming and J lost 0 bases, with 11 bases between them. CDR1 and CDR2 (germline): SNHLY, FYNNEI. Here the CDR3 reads CASSEHRVSSYEQYF. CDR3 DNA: TGTGCCAGCAGTGAACACAGGGTGTCCTCCTACGAGCAGTACTTC.

The CDR3 region has the DNA TGTGCCAGCAGCGCCGGGGGGCTTCAGCCCCAGCATTTT. This sequence encodes CASSAGGLQPQHF. The gene calls are TRBV11-2 and TRBJ1-5; D is perhaps TRBD1 (6 bases). The CDR3 spans 13 residues. Germline CDR1 is SGHAT and CDR2 is FQNNGV. The V end was cut by 5 bases, the J end by 6 bases, with 11 bases between.

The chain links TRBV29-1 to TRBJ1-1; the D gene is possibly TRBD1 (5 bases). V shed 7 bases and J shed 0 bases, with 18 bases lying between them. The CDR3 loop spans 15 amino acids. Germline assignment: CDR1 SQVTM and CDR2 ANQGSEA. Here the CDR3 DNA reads TGCAGCGCCGGGAGGGGCAGTGTCTTGAACACTGAAGCTTTCTTT. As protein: CSAGRGSVLNTEAFF.

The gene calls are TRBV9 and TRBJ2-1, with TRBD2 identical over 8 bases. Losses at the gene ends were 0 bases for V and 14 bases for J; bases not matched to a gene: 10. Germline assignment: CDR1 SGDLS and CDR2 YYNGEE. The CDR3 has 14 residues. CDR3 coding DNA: TGTGCCAGCAGCGTAGATGTTAGCGGGGATAGAAAGTTCTTC. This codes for CASSVDVSGDRKFF.

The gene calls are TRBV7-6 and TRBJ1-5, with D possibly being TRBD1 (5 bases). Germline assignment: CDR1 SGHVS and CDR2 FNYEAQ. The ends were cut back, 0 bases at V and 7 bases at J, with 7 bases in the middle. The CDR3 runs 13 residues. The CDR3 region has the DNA TGTGCCAGCAGCTTAGCGGGGGAACAGCCCCAGCATTTT. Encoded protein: CASSLAGEQPQHF.

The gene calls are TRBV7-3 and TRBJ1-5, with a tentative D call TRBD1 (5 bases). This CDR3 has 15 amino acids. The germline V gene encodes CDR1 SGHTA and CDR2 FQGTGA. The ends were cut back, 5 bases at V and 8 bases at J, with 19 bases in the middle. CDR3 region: CASSAHAGTDKPQHF. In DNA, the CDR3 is TGTGCCAGCAGCGCGCACGCCGGGACGGATAAGCCCCAGCATTTT.

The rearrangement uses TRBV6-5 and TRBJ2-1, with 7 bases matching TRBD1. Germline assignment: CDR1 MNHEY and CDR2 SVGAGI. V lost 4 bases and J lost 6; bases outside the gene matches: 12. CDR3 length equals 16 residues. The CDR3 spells CASSSPGQASRNEQFF. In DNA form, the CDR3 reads TGTGCCAGCAGTTCCCCAGGACAGGCCTCGCGCAATGAGCAGTTCTTC.

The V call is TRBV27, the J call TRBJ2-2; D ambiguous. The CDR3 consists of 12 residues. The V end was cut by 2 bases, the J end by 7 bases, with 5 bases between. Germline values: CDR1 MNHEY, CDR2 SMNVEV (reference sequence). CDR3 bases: TGTGCCAGCAGTTTAATTGTCGGGGAGCTGTTTTTT. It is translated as CASSLIVGELFF.

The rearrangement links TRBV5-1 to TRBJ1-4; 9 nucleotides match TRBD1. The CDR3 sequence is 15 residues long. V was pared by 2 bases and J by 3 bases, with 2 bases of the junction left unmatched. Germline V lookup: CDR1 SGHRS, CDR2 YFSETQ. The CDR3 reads CASSFRQGANEKLFF. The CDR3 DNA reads TGCGCCAGCAGCTTTAGACAGGGGGCTAATGAAAAACTGTTTTTT.

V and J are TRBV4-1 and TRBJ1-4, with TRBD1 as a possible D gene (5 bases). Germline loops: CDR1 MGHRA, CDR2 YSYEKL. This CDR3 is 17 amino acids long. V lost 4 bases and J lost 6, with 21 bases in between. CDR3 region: CASSRMPQGKEHEKLFF. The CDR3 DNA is TGCGCCAGCAGCCGCATGCCTCAGGGAAAGGAACATGAAAAACTGTTTTTT.